Following are 23 T cell receptor beta chains from one sample sequenced in a study of Graves' ophthalmopathy and Graves' hyperthyroidism. Amplification from RNA transcripts yielded the TCR beta CDR3 regions. The first-round RT-PCR employed HTBI primers together with the Qiagen OneStep RT-PCR kit. A multiplex PCR was then performed as the second round. TCRdb re-derived calls from the multiplex PCR reads in MiXCR, one entry per CDR3 protein. The profile shows a few hundred thousand distinct CDR3 sequences, less than 40% of them singletons. The sequenced sample was peripheral blood or thyroid tissue (not recorded which). The receptors come from an adult man with Graves' hyperthyroidism.

The chain is built from TRBV29-1 and TRBJ1-1, with D maybe TRBD1 (6 bases). The CDR3 covers 12 residues. In germline, CDR1 is SQVTM, CDR2 ANQGSEA. The V gene lost 4 bases and the J gene lost 4 bases, with 10 bases spanning the gap. CDR3: CSVGRGGTEAFF. CDR3 sequence (DNA): TGCAGCGTTGGCAGGGGAGGCACTGAAGCTTTCTTT.

In this sample, this clonotype turned up once. A much bigger clone sits one base away, suggesting this may be a read error. The rearrangement links TRBV11-2 to TRBJ2-5; TRBD2 aligns across 12 bases. The germline gives CDR1 SGHAT, CDR2 FQNNGV. The CDR3 extends over 22 amino acids. CDR3 nucleotides: TGTGCCAGCGCACTGAGGCATCACAGCGTGGCTAGCGGGGGGGGACATCAAGAGGCCCAGTACTTC. This sequence encodes CASALRHHSVASGGGHQEAQYF.

This clonotype was counted many times. The chain links TRBV29-1 to TRBJ1-5, with D tentatively TRBD1 (6 bases). Germline V CDR1 and CDR2: SQVTM, ANQGSEA. Deletions cut 4 bases from V and 5 bases from J, with 12 bases between. The CDR3 covers 13 residues. CDR3 nucleotides: TGCAGCGTTGGGGCGAGGGGGGATCAGCCCCAGCATTTT. It encodes CSVGARGDQPQHF.

This clonotype was observed many times. V is TRBV29-1 and J is TRBJ1-2; a possible D gene is TRBD1 (5 bases). This CDR3 contains 14 residues. V lost 5 bases and J 8 bases, leaving 21 bases between the germline ends. In germline, CDR1 is SQVTM, CDR2 ANQGSEA. For the CDR3, the DNA is TGCAGCGTTTTCTTTACGGGGGTGGTCGGAGGCTACACCTTC. Its protein product is CSVFFTGVVGGYTF. The entire variable domain, with the rest obtained from reference TRBV29-1 and TRBJ1-2, is as follows: SAVISQKPSRDICQRGTSLTIQCQVDSQVTMMFWYRQQPGQSLTLIATANQGSEATYESGFVIDKFPISRPNLTFSTLTVSNMSPEDSSIYLCSVFFTGVVGGYTFGSGTRLTVV.

This clonotype was recorded at least ten times. The CDR3 nucleotides read TGTGCCAGTAGTCGCCGGGACAGGGTGGGGAACACTGAAGCTTTCTTT. It translates to CASSRRDRVGNTEAFF. The chain recombines TRBV19 with TRBJ1-1; TRBD1 matches 9 bases. CDR3 size: 16 residues. The trim removed 5 bases at V and 1 base at J, leaving 8 bases unmatched. CDR1 is LNHDA and CDR2 is SQIVND in the germline V gene (reference sequence).

This clonotype was observed a handful of times. The chain couples TRBV5-5 to TRBJ2-2, with D perhaps matching TRBD1 or TRBD2 (6 bases each). Per germline, CDR1 SGHKS and CDR2 YYEKEE (reference sequence). CDR3 size: 16 residues. The V end lost 2 bases, the J end lost 2 bases, and 13 bases lay between the germline ends. The CDR3 coding sequence is TGTGCCAGCAGCTTATGGGGGGCCGCAAACACCGGGGAGCTGTTTTTT. Translation gives CASSLWGAANTGELFF.

The chain carries TRBV7-2 and TRBJ1-1; weak D call: TRBD1 (5 bases). CDR3 size: 16 residues. Trimming shortened V by 5 bases and J by 1 base, and 17 bases separated the two germline ends. CDR1 SGHTA and CDR2 FQGNSA come from the germline V gene. This chain's CDR3 is CASSLRPPTGNTEAFF. Here the CDR3 DNA reads TGTGCCAGCAGCCTACGCCCCCCAACAGGGAACACTGAAGCTTTCTTT.

This clonotype was seen more than once but under ten times. The chain uses TRBV9 and TRBJ2-3, with TRBD2 matching 12 bases. There are 16 residues in the CDR3. Germline-derived CDR1 and CDR2 are SGDLS and YYNGEE. V was pared by 4 bases and J by 6 bases, with 9 bases of the junction left unmatched. The CDR3 nucleotides are TGTGCCAGCAGCCATGGACTAGCGGGAAGGGTGGATACGCAGTATTTT. As protein: CASSHGLAGRVDTQYF.

This clonotype was found many times. The chain has TRBV7-9 and TRBJ1-2; 8 bases map to TRBD1. V shed 4 bases, J shed 1 base, and the junction held 5 bases outside the gene matches. The germline V gene encodes CDR1 SEHNR and CDR2 FQNEAQ (reference sequence). CDR3 length: 15 residues. The CDR3 here is CASSWGTGLNYGYTF. In DNA, the CDR3 is TGTGCCAGCAGCTGGGGGACAGGCCTTAACTATGGCTACACCTTC.

This clonotype came up once. The gene calls are TRBV3-1 and TRBJ1-3, with D perhaps matching TRBD1 (5 bases). The V gene's germline CDR1 is LGHDT and CDR2 YNNKEL (reference sequence). Trimming shortened V by 5 bases and J by 7 bases, and 15 bases separated the two germline ends. This CDR3 has 14 amino acids. CDR3 nucleotide sequence: TGTGCCAGCAGCACCGGGGTGCCAGGGAACACCATATATTTT. Its protein is CASSTGVPGNTIYF.

This clonotype has at least ten counts. The chain recombines TRBV19 with TRBJ1-6; TRBD1 agrees at 7 bases. V shed 9 bases and J 1 base; nucleotides not matched to a gene: 9. The germline V gene has CDR1 LNHDA and CDR2 SQIVND (reference sequence). The CDR3 loop spans 16 amino acids. The CDR3 region has the DNA TGTGCCAGCCGACCCTCGACAGGGTCCTATAATTCACCCCTCCACTTT. The encoded protein is CASRPSTGSYNSPLHF.

For this clonotype: A single base separates this from a much larger clone, so it may be a read error. CDR3 amino acids: CASSLRDGSDGYTF. For the CDR3, the DNA is TGTGCCAGCAGCTTAAGAGACGGGTCCGATGGCTACACCTTC. The chain joins TRBV5-5 to TRBJ1-2; D uncertain. V lost 2 bases and J lost 6, with 14 bases in between. This CDR3 has 14 residues. The V gene's germline CDR1 is SGHKS and CDR2 YYEKEE (reference sequence).

This clonotype was found many times. This chain connects TRBV12-3 or TRBV12-4 to TRBJ2-7; 8 nucleotides line up with TRBD2. The CDR3 totals 15 residues. With 3 bases clipped from V and 7 bases from J, the junction kept 11 bases outside the gene matches. The CDR3 loop reads CASSLSRLASQEQYF. The CDR3 DNA reads TGTGCCAGCAGTTTGAGTCGACTAGCGTCCCAAGAGCAGTACTTC.

V gene TRBV27 combines with J gene TRBJ2-7; 11 bases match TRBD2. From germline, CDR1 is MNHEY and CDR2 SMNVEV (reference sequence). CDR3 length: 16 amino acids. Trimming took 0 bases from V and 2 from J; bases not matched to a gene: 3. The CDR3 loop reads CASSLSATSGTYEQYF. CDR3 sequence (DNA): TGTGCCAGCAGTTTATCGGCGACTAGCGGGACCTACGAGCAGTACTTC.

There are many counts of this clonotype. The chain combines TRBV10-3 with TRBJ1-1; D is unresolved. The germline V and J ends were trimmed by 6 bases and 2 bases, with 4 bases remaining between them. This CDR3 region has 11 residues. The germline CDR1 and CDR2 sequences are ENHRY and SYGVKD. Here the CDR3 reads CAIRDNTEAFF. The CDR3 DNA is TGTGCCATCAGGGATAACACTGAAGCTTTCTTT.

This clonotype showed up many times. The V and J genes are TRBV19 and TRBJ1-5; D remains unclear. Germline assignment: CDR1 LNHDA and CDR2 SQIVND (reference sequence). This CDR3 has 15 residues. The ends were cut back, 5 bases at V and 0 bases at J, with 11 bases in the middle. CDR3 in DNA: TGTGCCAGTAGTTTCGGGCGGAATAGCAATCAGCCCCAGCATTTT. It encodes CASSFGRNSNQPQHF. The full variable domain, in which reference TRBV19 and TRBJ1-5 provide the parts outside the CDR3, is DGGITQSPKYLFRKEGQNVTLSCEQNLNHDAMYWYRQDPGQGLRLIYYSQIVNDFQKGDIAEGYSVSREKKESFPLTVTSAQKNPTAFYLCASSFGRNSNQPQHFGDGTRLSIL.

Only a few counts were recorded for this clonotype. V and J are TRBV12-3 or TRBV12-4 and TRBJ2-2; TRBD1 matches at 9 bases. There are 14 residues in the CDR3. V was clipped by 5 bases and J by 4 bases; unmatched bases: 2. CDR3 residues: CASSEGQGTGELFF. DNA for the CDR3: TGTGCCAGCAGTGAGGGACAGGGCACCGGGGAGCTGTTTTTT.

Ten or more counts support this clonotype. The chain has TRBV7-8 and TRBJ1-2; TRBD1 matches at 7 bases. This CDR3 is 14 amino acids long. Germline CDR1 is SGHVS and CDR2 is FQNEAQ. V lost 3 bases and J lost 8; bases outside the gene matches: 9. The CDR3 sequence: CASSFERGLGGYTF. In nucleotides, the CDR3 is TGTGCCAGCAGCTTTGAAAGGGGGCTGGGCGGCTACACCTTC. Full variable domain (outside the CDR3, taken from reference TRBV7-8 and TRBJ1-2): GAGVSQSPRYKVAKRGQDVALRCDPISGHVSLFWYQQALGQGPEFLTYFQNEAQLDKSGLPSDRFFAERPEGSVSTLKIQRTQQEDSAVYLCASSFERGLGGYTFGSGTRLTVV.

The chain links TRBV5-5 to TRBJ1-5, with D perhaps matching TRBD1 (6 bases). Trimming took off 0 bases at V and 5 bases at J, with 9 bases between the two ends. CDR3 length: 14 residues. Per the germline V gene, CDR1 is SGHKS and CDR2 is YYEKEE (reference sequence). CDR3 sequence (DNA): TGTGCCAGCAGCTTGGCGGGGGCCCATCAGCCCCAGCATTTT. It encodes CASSLAGAHQPQHF.

V and J are TRBV10-3 and TRBJ2-7; 9 positions match TRBD2. The CDR3 is 14 amino acids. Germline assignment: CDR1 ENHRY and CDR2 SYGVKD. V gave up 3 bases and J gave up 4 bases; unmatched junction bases: 4. The CDR3 nucleotides are TGTGCCATCAGTGATAGCGGGAGAACATACGAGCAGTACTTC. Protein sequence: CAISDSGRTYEQYF.

Only one count was recorded for this clonotype. The rearrangement links TRBV29-1 to TRBJ2-7, with TRBD1 matching over 10 bases. The V and J ends lost 4 bases and 5 bases, in that order; junction bases with no gene match: 8. The CDR3 length is 14 residues. Germline values: CDR1 SQVTM, CDR2 ANQGSEA. The DNA for the CDR3 is TGCAGCGTTGTGGGACAGGGGAGGTCCCACGAGCAGTACTTC. Its protein is CSVVGQGRSHEQYF.

J is TRBJ2-3 and V is TRBV24-1; 7 bases are shared with TRBD1. The ends lost 4 bases at V and 0 bases at J; junction bases unmatched: 6. The CDR3 contains 16 residues. Germline CDR1 KGHDR, CDR2 SFDVKD. The CDR3 sequence: CATSDPPGQSTDTQYF. The CDR3 coding sequence is TGTGCCACCAGTGACCCGCCGGGACAGAGCACAGATACGCAGTATTTT.

This clonotype was detected a few times. The rearrangement joins TRBV19 to TRBJ1-4; the D gene is possibly TRBD1 (5 bases). V shed 6 bases and J shed 7 bases, with 27 bases lying between them. This CDR3 region has 18 residues. CDR1 is LNHDA, CDR2 SQIVND, per germline (reference sequence). The CDR3 region has the DNA TGTGCCAGTAGCCAGCGGAGGAGTGGTGTGGGGGTGACTGAAAAACTGTTTTTT. It specifies CASSQRRSGVGVTEKLFF. Together with reference TRBV19 and TRBJ1-4, the CDR3 gives the full variable domain: DGGITQSPKYLFRKEGQNVTLSCEQNLNHDAMYWYRQDPGQGLRLIYYSQIVNDFQKGDIAEGYSVSREKKESFPLTVTSAQKNPTAFYLCASSQRRSGVGVTEKLFFGSGTQLSVL.